These T cell receptor beta chains were read from a single sample in a study of Tregs in tolerant kidney transplant recipients. Profiling relied on immunoSEQ multiplex PCR, and the TCRdb table lists in-frame clones only, not all of them. The sample has tens of thousands of clones; approximately 90% are singletons. The source was Tregs from blood, collected before the transplant. The receptors here all came from a human donor who received a combined kidney and bone marrow transplant. CDR3s include the opening cysteine and the closing phenylalanine or tryptophan.

j_call,cdr3_length,v_call,cdr3_aa
TRBJ2-3,19,TRBV27,CASRVRTSGILGGTDTQYF
TRBJ2-2,16,TRBV6-6,CASTIGGGANTGELFF
TRBJ2-3,14,TRBV6-5,CASSYRGGTGTQYF
TRBJ1-3,13,TRBV11-2,CASSFDRGNTIYF
TRBJ2-3,11,TRBV9,CASSVGQSQYF
TRBJ2-7,13,TRBV5-1,CASRGTRSYEQYF
TRBJ2-6,16,TRBV7-2,CASSLALGSGANVLTF
TRBJ2-1,13,TRBV30,CAWDSQLYNEQFF
TRBJ2-5,14,TRBV10-3,CAIRGQGNRETQYF
TRBJ2-3,10,TRBV6-5,CASGRDTQYF
TRBJ1-1,13,TRBV27,CASSPQENTEAFF
TRBJ1-4,14,TRBV7-9,CASSLGGQVEKLFF
TRBJ1-2,13,TRBV28,CASSAADRAGYTF
TRBJ1-5,16,TRBV7-2,CASSLKPGRLNQPQHF
TRBJ1-1,15,TRBV28,CASRGGGAGDTEAFF
TRBJ2-3,14,TRBV6-1,CASRDSQGADTQYF
TRBJ2-1,15,TRBV7-3,CASSLDRLAGDEQFF
TRBJ1-6,13,TRBV4-3,CASSQDSNSPLHF
.,14,TRBV18,CASSPGRDFNEQYF
TRBJ2-1,14,TRBV19,CASTLAGGPREQFF
TRBJ2-1,12,TRBV5-4,CASSYDSYEQFF
TRBJ1-1,14,TRBV5-8,CASSFKGFFTEAFF
TRBJ2-2,17,TRBV5-5,CASSLAPGGTNTGELFF
TRBJ2-3,16,TRBV4-2,CASSQYTAGRTDTQYF
TRBJ2-3,16,TRBV7-2,CASNPPGQESTDTQYF
.,12,TRBV28,CASRTGWYEQYF
TRBJ1-4,13,TRBV4-1,CASSQRQDEKLFF
TRBJ2-7,14,TRBV4-1,CASSLQGGSYEQYF
TRBJ2-5,12,TRBV28,CASSSLGETQYF
TRBJ2-7,12,TRBV6-5,CASRGTTYEQYF
.,13,TRBV7-2,CASSLTDSYEQYF
TRBJ1-2,13,TRBV30,CAWSVLYNYGYTF
TRBJ1-5,13,TRBV6-6,CASNEDSNQPQHF
TRBJ2-3,21,TRBV18,CASSPPPGLAGGPSGTDTQYF
.,13,TRBV11-3,CASSSRQGGEQYF
TRBJ2-5,13,TRBV29-1,CSVESTPAETQYF
TRBJ1-2,14,TRBV27,CASENGQGDSGYTF
TRBJ2-7,15,TRBV4-2,CASSQPLTGAYEQYF
TRBJ1-3,15,TRBV19,CASSIYRGSGNTIYF
TRBJ2-3,16,TRBV7-2,CASNPSSQGNTDTQYF
TRBJ2-4,14,TRBV27,CASSLRDAKDIQYF
TRBJ2-3,11,TRBV10-3,CAISESDTQYF
TRBJ1-3,18,TRBV7-2,CASSLETGQILSGNTIYF
TRBJ1-4,16,TRBV5-8,CASSLGRQRFYEKLFF
TRBJ2-3,15,TRBV6-4,CASSDSASATDTQYF
TRBJ2-3,14,TRBV9,CASSPPGETDTQYF
TRBJ2-7,14,TRBV6-5,CAISPTGTIREQYF
TRBJ2-1,16,TRBV14,CASSQQGGLFYNEQFF
TRBJ2-7,11,TRBV28,CASTRDRPQYF
TRBJ2-1,21,TRBV9,CASSPTSTGTSMPYSYNEQFF
TRBJ1-1,12,TRBV5-4,CASSSRESEAFF
TRBJ1-1,11,TRBV7-3,CASSSGGEAFF
TRBJ2-7,13,TRBV6-1,CASSRGLPYEQYF
TRBJ2-3,13,TRBV2,CASRSAGSNTQYF
TRBJ2-1,16,TRBV5-1,CASSDLSGSSYNEQFF
TRBJ2-5,15,TRBV5-1,CASRPGTSGEGEQYF
TRBJ2-7,17,TRBV10-3,CAISESILVGGIYEQYF
TRBJ2-5,12,TRBV5-1,CASSLVQETQYF
.,16,TRBV7-2,CASSSVGRAGGYEQYF
TRBJ2-6,15,TRBV29-1,CSVNWGGAGANVLTF